Each of the 17 T cell receptor beta chains below was sequenced from the same sample in a study of control samples from healthy donors and cancer patients. Assay used: immunoSEQ multiplex PCR; TCRdb lists only in-frame clones, some missing. The profile shows about 100,000 clones, around four fifths of them singletons. Sequencing was carried out using blood. These receptors came from a man aged 25 to 40 in good health.

The rearrangement joins TRBV18 to TRBJ2-3; D gene unclear. V gave up 6 bases and J gave up 5 bases, with 15 bases separating them. The CDR3 length is 14 residues. CDR1 is KGHSH, CDR2 LQKENI, per germline. CDR3 sequence reads: CASSLGPILDTQYF. The DNA of the CDR3 is TGTGCCAGCTCCCTCGGGCCGATTTTAGATACGCAGTATTTT.

The chain combines TRBV18 with TRBJ2-1; 8 bases fit TRBD1. Trimming at V came to 6 bases and at J to 9 bases, leaving 7 bases not matched to a gene. This CDR3 is built from 13 residues. CDR1 is KGHSH and CDR2 is LQKENI in the germline V gene. DNA of the CDR3: TGTGCCAGCTCGGACAGGGAAGGAGGTGAGCAGTTCTTC. This translates into CASSDREGGEQFF.

The J gene is TRBJ2-2, the V gene TRBV30; 10 bases are a match to TRBD2. The CDR3 totals 15 residues. Germline V lookup: CDR1 GTSNPN, CDR2 SVGIG (reference sequence). V shed 3 bases, J shed 6 bases, and the junction held 7 bases outside the gene matches. The CDR3 loop reads CAWSMGLAPSGELFF. The CDR3 bases are TGTGCCTGGAGCATGGGACTAGCGCCTTCCGGGGAGCTGTTTTTT.

The rearrangement uses TRBV5-1 and TRBJ1-6, with D unclear. Germline V gives CDR1 SGHRS, CDR2 YFSETQ. CDR3 length: 16 amino acids. Trimming took off 0 bases at V and 3 bases at J, with 10 bases between the two ends. DNA for the CDR3: TGCGCCAGCAGCTTGGGGAGGGATTACTATAATTCACCCCTCCACTTT. It encodes CASSLGRDYYNSPLHF.

The chain has TRBV7-2 and TRBJ2-3; TRBD1 matches 10 bases. The trim removed 4 bases at V and 2 bases at J, leaving 3 bases unmatched. CDR1 and CDR2 from the germline V gene are SGHTA and FQGNSA. The CDR3 contains 15 residues. CDR3 region: CASSSGQGSTDTQYF. The CDR3 bases are TGTGCCAGCAGCTCGGGACAGGGGTCCACAGATACGCAGTATTTT. Filled out from reference TRBV7-2 and TRBJ2-3, the complete variable domain reads GAGVSQSPSNKVTEKGKDVELRCDPISGHTALYWYRQSLGQGLEFLIYFQGNSAPDKSGLPSDRFSAERTGGSVSTLTIQRTQQEDSAVYLCASSSGQGSTDTQYFGPGTRLTVL.

In its sample, this clone was seen once. This chain connects TRBV9 to TRBJ2-1; 10 nucleotides agree with TRBD2. V trimming: 0 bases; J trimming: 5 bases; junction bases outside the gene matches: 5. Germline values: CDR1 SGDLS, CDR2 YYNGEE. The CDR3 runs 16 residues. The CDR3 region has the DNA TGTGCCAGCAGCGTAGGCAGCGGGGGGGCTAACAATGAGCAGTTCTTC. Encoded protein: CASSVGSGGANNEQFF.

The V gene is TRBV12-5, the J gene TRBJ2-2; tentatively, D is TRBD1 (6 bases). This CDR3 comprises 16 residues. V was shortened by 0 bases and J by 5 bases, with 13 bases between the two germline ends. Germline loops: CDR1 LGHNT, CDR2 FRNRAP. The DNA for the CDR3 is TGTGCTAGTGGTTTGGTAACAGGGTGGGAGACCGGGGAGCTGTTTTTT. It codes for CASGLVTGWETGELFF.

This chain joins TRBV9 and TRBJ1-6; D may be TRBD1 (5 bases). The CDR3 has 16 residues. V shed 2 bases and J shed 1 base, with 10 bases lying between them. In germline, CDR1 is SGDLS, CDR2 YYNGEE. In DNA form, the CDR3 reads TGTGCCAGCAGCGTGGGGGTAGGTTCCTATAATTCACCCCTCCACTTT. The encoded protein is CASSVGVGSYNSPLHF.

CDR3 residues: CASSIAARESYTF. For the CDR3, the DNA is TGTGCCAGTAGTATAGCAGCAAGGGAAAGCTACACCTTC. This sequence joins TRBV19 and TRBJ1-2, with no clear D. Germline values: CDR1 LNHDA, CDR2 SQIVND (reference sequence). V dropped 1 base and J dropped 9 bases, with 12 bases sitting between them. This CDR3 contains 13 residues.

In this sample, this clone turned up a few times. J is TRBJ1-3 and V is TRBV5-1; D is perhaps TRBD1 (5 bases). V was shortened by 4 bases and J by 0 bases, with 8 bases between the two germline ends. CDR3 length: 14 residues. Per the germline V gene, CDR1 is SGHRS and CDR2 is YFSETQ. CDR3 coding DNA: TGCGCCAGCAGCGAGGGGAGCTCTGGAAACACCATATATTTT. This codes for CASSEGSSGNTIYF.

J is TRBJ2-7 and V is TRBV11-3, with TRBD1 identical over 7 bases. V gave up 5 bases and J gave up 10 bases; unmatched junction bases: 8. Looked up from germline, CDR1 is SGHNT and CDR2 is YENEEA. There are 12 residues in the CDR3. Here the CDR3 DNA reads TGTGCCAGCAGCAACTATGGACAGGAACAGTACTTC. It yields the protein CASSNYGQEQYF.

The chain recombines TRBV30 with TRBJ1-2; D is ambiguous. The CDR3 has 15 residues. Germline V CDR1 and CDR2: GTSNPN, SVGIG (reference sequence). Trimming cost V 0 bases and J 1 base, with 12 bases left between them. DNA for the CDR3: TGTGCCTGGAGTGTGTATCGGACCTATAACTATGGCTACACCTTC. Encoded protein: CAWSVYRTYNYGYTF.

This clone has just a few counts. CDR3 protein: CASSQTLRGTNYGYTF. The DNA of the CDR3 is TGTGCCAGCAGCCAAACCCTGCGGGGTACTAACTATGGCTACACCTTC. This chain joins TRBV16 and TRBJ1-2; D remains ambiguous. V lost 2 bases and J 0 bases, leaving 13 bases between the germline ends. This CDR3 comprises 16 residues. In germline, CDR1 is KGHSY, CDR2 FQNENV.

The chain carries TRBV5-1 and TRBJ1-1; D call uncertain. Germline V gene data show CDR1 as SGHRS and CDR2 as YFSETQ. V dropped 0 bases and J dropped 8 bases, with 11 bases sitting between them. This CDR3 has 13 amino acids. The CDR3 sequence: CASSLETGLEAFF. CDR3 sequence (DNA): TGCGCCAGCAGCTTGGAAACGGGCCTCGAAGCTTTCTTT.

The chain has TRBV6-5 and TRBJ2-7, with 9 bases lining up with TRBD1. Per germline, CDR1 MNHEY and CDR2 SVGAGI. The length of the CDR3 is 16 residues. J gave up 0 bases and V 4 bases, and 7 bases lay outside the gene matches. Here the CDR3 reads CASSLSGTGISYEQYF. DNA of the CDR3: TGTGCCAGCAGTTTATCTGGGACAGGGATCTCCTACGAGCAGTACTTC.

This sequence joins TRBV7-9 and TRBJ1-1, with TRBD1 as a possible D gene (6 bases). With 5 bases removed from V and 4 bases from J, the gap between germline ends came to 11 bases. Germline V lookup: CDR1 SEHNR, CDR2 FQNEAQ (reference sequence). The CDR3 loop spans 13 amino acids. CDR3 sequence (DNA): TGTGCCAGCAGCCCACAGGGTACCACTGAAGCTTTCTTT. Its protein is CASSPQGTTEAFF.

The gene calls are TRBV27 and TRBJ1-1; TRBD1 agrees at 10 bases. From germline, CDR1 is MNHEY and CDR2 SMNVEV (reference sequence). The CDR3 is 17 residues long. With V trimmed by 5 bases and J by 4 bases, 13 bases remained unmatched. CDR3 coding DNA: TGTGCCAGCAGTCTGATCCGGGACAGGGGAGCGGGCACTGAAGCTTTCTTT. It codes for CASSLIRDRGAGTEAFF.